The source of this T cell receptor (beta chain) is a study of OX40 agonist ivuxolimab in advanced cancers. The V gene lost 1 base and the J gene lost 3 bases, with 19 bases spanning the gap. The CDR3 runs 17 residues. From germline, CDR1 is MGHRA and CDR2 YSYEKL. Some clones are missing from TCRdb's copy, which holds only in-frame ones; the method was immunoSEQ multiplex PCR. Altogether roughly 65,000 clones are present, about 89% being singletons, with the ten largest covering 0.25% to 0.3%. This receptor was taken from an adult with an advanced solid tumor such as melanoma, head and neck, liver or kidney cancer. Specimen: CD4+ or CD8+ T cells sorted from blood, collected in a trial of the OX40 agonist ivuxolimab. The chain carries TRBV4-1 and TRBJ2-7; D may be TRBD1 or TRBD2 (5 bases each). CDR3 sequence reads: CASSQVPGSDSYYEQYF. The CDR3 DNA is TGCGCCAGCAGCCAAGTACCGGGATCCGACAGTTACTACGAGCAGTACTTC.